The rows below give T cell receptor beta chains drawn from one sample of a study of T-cell memory formation after mild COVID-19. TCRdb itself ran the 5' RACE reads through MiXCR, one entry per CDR3 protein. The sample holds roughly 190,000 distinct CDR3 sequences; about 10% are singletons and the top ten take approximately 3%. Sequenced input: PBMCs or a T cell subset sorted from them (not recorded which). Source of these receptors: a man between 18 and 35 years old who had mild COVID-19 (a few samples of this study predate the infection). Cell type and time point are not known. CDR3s include the opening cysteine and the closing phenylalanine or tryptophan. Clone size appears in some rows only: once, few, many, or a class for an expanded clone.

>many|TRBV5-1|TRBJ2-1
CASSARGGYYNEQFF
>few|TRBV7-3|TRBJ1-6
CASSSGAGLLHF
>few|TRBV12-3/TRBV12-4|TRBJ2-7
CASSFSVGRAHYEQYF
>.|TRBV4-3|TRBJ2-2
CASSRDWVNTGELFF
>.|TRBV20-1|TRBJ1-2
CSAERGRVTF
>many|TRBV7-9|TRBJ1-1
CASRLNHGTELAFF
>.|TRBV18|TRBJ2-1
CASSPIWSSYNEQFF
>.|TRBV2|TRBJ2-1
CASTLDRENEQFF
>.|TRBV5-1|TRBJ1-2
CASRDTGSGRMSGYTF
>few|TRBV7-2|TRBJ2-2
CASSQRLTGELFF
>.|TRBV6-5|TRBJ1-5
CPKRGTALWVRPQHF
>few|TRBV20-1|TRBJ2-2
CSVGHSTGELFF
>few|TRBV6-2/TRBV6-3|TRBJ2-1
CASSDPSGHYNEQFF
>few|TRBV6-5|TRBJ2-7
CASSYSNSPAVYEQYF
>.|TRBV7-2|TRBJ2-5
CASTKRQAETQYF
>.|TRBV7-3|TRBJ2-3
CASSLTGGQGAPTQYF
>.|TRBV7-8|TRBJ2-5
CASSLGTGETQYF
>.|TRBV7-2|TRBJ2-5
CASTPRKGQETQYF
>.|TRBV5-6|TRBJ1-1
CASSSDGASAFF
>many|TRBV20-1|TRBJ2-1
CSARGALNSYNEQFF
>few|TRBV7-2|TRBJ1-2
CASSPNPDRAKGYTF
>many|TRBV27|TRBJ1-6
CASSPGGNSPLHF
>.|TRBV5-1|TRBJ2-3
CASNRGEGTDTQYF
>.|TRBV28|TRBJ2-3
CASSPLPAGGSTDTQYF
>few|TRBV12-3/TRBV12-4|TRBJ2-4
CASSLAGTGVIQYF
>many|TRBV11-2|TRBJ2-6
CASSAGANSGANVLTF
>many|TRBV5-1|TRBJ1-1
CASSLGAHPNTEAFF
>few|TRBV2|TRBJ1-1
CASMIGTLGTEAFF
>.|TRBV7-6|TRBJ1-1
CASSSQEDTEAFF
>.|TRBV5-1|TRBJ2-1
CASSSSGQGDNEQFF
>.|TRBV4-3|TRBJ1-2
CASSQDGGNYGYTF
>.|TRBV2|TRBJ1-1
CASSDNGNTEAFF
>few|TRBV12-3/TRBV12-4|TRBJ1-2
CASSLRSRYGYTF
>.|TRBV29-1|TRBJ1-4
CSVGLWAGTNEKLFF
>.|TRBV19|TRBJ2-2
CASSIAGGTGELFF
>few|TRBV3-1|TRBJ2-5
CASSLGRDRGSETQYF
>.|TRBV20-1|TRBJ2-3
CSAMFPSGGHTDTQYF
>.|TRBV12-3/TRBV12-4|TRBJ1-2
CASSSAAVAYGYTF
>few|TRBV20-1|TRBJ1-1
CSAPDGKTEAFF
>.|TRBV7-3|TRBJ2-3
CASSLTGPGDTQYF
>.|TRBV6-6|TRBJ2-3
CASSYRIGTDTQYF
>many|TRBV5-1|TRBJ2-1
CASSLGQGTYNEQFF
>few|TRBV7-2|TRBJ1-1
CASSTVDRTEAFF
>.|TRBV15|TRBJ1-2
CATSGGQTFYYGYTF
>.|TRBV20-1|TRBJ2-2
CSAQGQTLTGELFF
>.|TRBV20-1|TRBJ1-1
CSATGTASTGAFF
>.|TRBV6-5|TRBJ1-2
CASSGTGLREGYTF
>.|TRBV7-8|TRBJ2-1
CASSLRVSSYNEQFF
>.|TRBV7-2|TRBJ1-1
CASSLNLGHTEAFF
>many|TRBV7-2|TRBJ2-7
CASSFQGYEQYF
>few|TRBV4-2|TRBJ2-3
CASSQVGSLAGGLDTQYF
>many|TRBV12-3/TRBV12-4|TRBJ2-4
CASRGQGADIQYF
>many|TRBV10-2|TRBJ2-5
CASGSGTSGETQYF
>many|TRBV7-3|TRBJ2-1
CASSPSMVVGQGNEQFF
>.|TRBV24-1|TRBJ2-5
CATSDRDVQETQYF
>.|TRBV6-6|TRBJ1-2
CASSYGSYGYTF